The entry that follows covers one T cell receptor beta chain sequence. As processed by the authors: Estimated nucleated cell counts came from reference gene primer amplification. The repertoire was sequenced with immunoSEQ multiplex PCR; TCRdb's copy has only in-frame clones and lacks some. The DNA gave D and trimming, while V, J and clone size come from that table. The sample has about 210,000 clones; approximately 82% are singletons. These data are taken from a study of blood T cell repertoires in COVID-19. Study-level background: Researchers got acute and convalescent COVID-19 samples from the United States, Italy and Spain. T cells, B-cell-depleted T cells, or PBMCs supplied cDNA or gDNA.

The CDR3 runs 16 residues. Per the germline V gene, CDR1 is MDHEN and CDR2 is SYDVKM. The ends were cut back, 3 bases at V and 0 bases at J, with 12 bases in the middle. What was sequenced was peripheral blood. The genes are TRBV28 and TRBJ1-3; D is uncertain. The TCR sequence derives from a man aged 45-65 years with active or convalescent COVID-19. The DNA of the CDR3 is TGTGCCAGCAGTTTTTGGGCATCGAGCTCTGGAAACACCATATATTTT. It yields the protein CASSFWASSSGNTIYF.